Listed here is a single TCR beta chain. This record comes from a study of blood T cell repertoires in COVID-19. Across the study: Samples representing acute and convalescent COVID-19 were sourced from the United States, Italy and Spain. In each case, the material was cDNA or gDNA derived from T cells, B-cell-depleted T cells, or PBMCs.

Germline V gene sequence: CDR1 MNHEY, CDR2 SVGAGI. The ends were cut back, 0 bases at V and 9 bases at J, with 18 bases in the middle. The CDR3 has 16 residues. Original processing notes: Amplifying reference gene primers gave estimates of nucleated cell counts. Sequenced by immunoSEQ multiplex PCR; TCRdb stores in-frame clones only, minus some. The DNA was the basis for D and trimming; V, J and clone size are from that table. Of tens of thousands of clones in the sample, 79% are singletons; the top ten hold just under 6.5%. This sequence joins TRBV6-5 and TRBJ2-1; tentative D call: TRBD2 (6 bases). The source is a woman aged 55-69 years with acute or convalescent COVID-19. The source material was peripheral blood. The CDR3 coding sequence is TGTGCCAGCAGTTACTCGTGGGAGGAAGGGGTTGGTGAGCAGTTCTTC. Translating gives CASSYSWEEGVGEQFF.